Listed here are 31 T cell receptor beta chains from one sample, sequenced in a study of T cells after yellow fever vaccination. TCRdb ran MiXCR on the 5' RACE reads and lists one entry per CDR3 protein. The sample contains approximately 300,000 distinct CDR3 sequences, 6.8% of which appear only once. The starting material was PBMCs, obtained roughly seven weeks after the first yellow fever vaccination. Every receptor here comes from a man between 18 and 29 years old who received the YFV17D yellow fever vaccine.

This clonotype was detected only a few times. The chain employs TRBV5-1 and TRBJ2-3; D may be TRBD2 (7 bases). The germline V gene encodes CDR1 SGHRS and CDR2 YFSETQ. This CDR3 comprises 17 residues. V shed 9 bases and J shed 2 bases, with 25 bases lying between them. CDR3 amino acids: CAKPSARCGGPTDTQYF. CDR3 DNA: TGCGCCAAGCCCAGTGCGCGTTGCGGGGGCCCCACAGATACGCAGTATTTT.

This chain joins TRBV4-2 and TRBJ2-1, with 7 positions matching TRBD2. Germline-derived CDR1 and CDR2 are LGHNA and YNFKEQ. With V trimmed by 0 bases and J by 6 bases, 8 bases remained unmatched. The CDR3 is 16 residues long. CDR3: CASSQDADGGFNEQFF. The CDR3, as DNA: TGTGCCAGCAGCCAAGATGCAGACGGGGGGTTCAATGAGCAGTTCTTC.

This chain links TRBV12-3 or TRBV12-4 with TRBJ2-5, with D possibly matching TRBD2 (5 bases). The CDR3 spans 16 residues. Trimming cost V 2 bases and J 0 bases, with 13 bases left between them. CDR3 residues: CASSLWSGEYQETQYF. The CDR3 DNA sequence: TGTGCCAGCAGTTTATGGTCCGGGGAGTACCAAGAGACCCAGTACTTC.

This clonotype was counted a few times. The CDR3 protein is CASSAGIYNSPLHF. DNA of the CDR3: TGTGCCAGCAGCGCAGGGATTTACAATTCACCCCTCCACTTT. The chain employs TRBV9 and TRBJ1-6; a possible D gene is TRBD1 (5 bases). The ends were cut back, 3 bases at V and 7 bases at J, with 11 bases in the middle. The CDR3 totals 14 residues. From germline, CDR1 is SGDLS and CDR2 YYNGEE.

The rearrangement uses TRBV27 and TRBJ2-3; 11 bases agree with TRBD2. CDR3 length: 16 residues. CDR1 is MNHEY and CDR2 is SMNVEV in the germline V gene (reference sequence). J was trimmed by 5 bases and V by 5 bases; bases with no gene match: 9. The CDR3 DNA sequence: TGTGCCAGCAGTCGTCTAGCGGGGGGCGATCAAGATACGCAGTATTTT. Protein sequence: CASSRLAGGDQDTQYF.

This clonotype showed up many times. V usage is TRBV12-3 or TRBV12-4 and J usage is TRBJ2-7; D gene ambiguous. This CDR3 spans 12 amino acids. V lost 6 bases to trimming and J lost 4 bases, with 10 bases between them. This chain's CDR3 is CASSPVGYEQYF. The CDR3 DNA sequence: TGTGCCAGCAGCCCGGTAGGTTACGAGCAGTACTTC.

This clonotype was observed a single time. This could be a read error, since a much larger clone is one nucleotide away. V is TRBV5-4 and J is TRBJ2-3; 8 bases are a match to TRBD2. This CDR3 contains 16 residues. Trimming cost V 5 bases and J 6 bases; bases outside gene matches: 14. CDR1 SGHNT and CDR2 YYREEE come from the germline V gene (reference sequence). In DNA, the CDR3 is TGTGCCAGCAGATTGCCCTCGGGGGGGGCAAGGGATACGCAGTATTTT. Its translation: CASRLPSGGARDTQYF.

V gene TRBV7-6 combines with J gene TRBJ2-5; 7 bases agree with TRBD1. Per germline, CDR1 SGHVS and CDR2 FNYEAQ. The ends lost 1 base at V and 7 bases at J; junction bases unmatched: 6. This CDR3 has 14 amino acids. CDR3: CASSLETGRGTQYF. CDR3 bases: TGTGCCAGCAGCTTAGAGACAGGGAGAGGGACCCAGTACTTC. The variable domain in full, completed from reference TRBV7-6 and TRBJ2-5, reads GAGVSQSPRYKVTKRGQDVALRCDPISGHVSLYWYRQALGQGPEFLTYFNYEAQQDKSGLPNDRFSAERPEGSISTLTIQRTEQRDSAMYRCASSLETGRGTQYFGPGTRLLVL.

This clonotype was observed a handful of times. CDR3 bases: TGTGCCATCAGTGAGGACGGGACAGGGTGGGATGAGCAGTTCTTC. Translating gives CAISEDGTGWDEQFF. This chain uses TRBV10-3 with TRBJ2-1; 9 bases match TRBD1. Trimming took 2 bases from V and 8 from J; bases not matched to a gene: 7. This CDR3 spans 15 amino acids. The germline V gene has CDR1 ENHRY and CDR2 SYGVKD.

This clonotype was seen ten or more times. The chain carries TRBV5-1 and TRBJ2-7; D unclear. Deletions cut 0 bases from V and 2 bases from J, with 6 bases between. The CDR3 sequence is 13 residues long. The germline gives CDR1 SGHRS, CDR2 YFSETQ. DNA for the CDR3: TGCGCCAGCAGCTTGGACAGTGCCTACGAGCAGTACGTC. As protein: CASSLDSAYEQYV.

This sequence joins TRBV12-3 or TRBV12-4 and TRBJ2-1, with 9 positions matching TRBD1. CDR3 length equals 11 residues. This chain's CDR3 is CGTGEFNEQFF. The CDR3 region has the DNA TGTGGGACAGGGGAATTCAATGAGCAGTTCTTC.

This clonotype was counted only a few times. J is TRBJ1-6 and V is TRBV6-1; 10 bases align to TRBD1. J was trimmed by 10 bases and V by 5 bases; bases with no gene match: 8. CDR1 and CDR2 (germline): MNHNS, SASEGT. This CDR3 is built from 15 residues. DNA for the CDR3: TGTGCCAGCAGTCGACAGGGGGCGCAAGTATCACCCCTCCACTTT. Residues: CASSRQGAQVSPLHF.

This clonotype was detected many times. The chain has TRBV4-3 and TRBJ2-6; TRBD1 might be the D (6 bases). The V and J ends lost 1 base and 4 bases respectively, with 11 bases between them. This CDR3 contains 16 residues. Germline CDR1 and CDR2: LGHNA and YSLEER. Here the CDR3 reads CASSQGNRAGANVLTF. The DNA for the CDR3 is TGCGCCAGCAGCCAAGGCAACAGGGCCGGGGCCAACGTCCTGACTTTC.

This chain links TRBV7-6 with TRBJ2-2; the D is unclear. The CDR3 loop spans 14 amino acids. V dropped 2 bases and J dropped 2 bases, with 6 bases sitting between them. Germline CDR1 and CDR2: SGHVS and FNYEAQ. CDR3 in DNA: TGTGCCAGCAGCTTATCAATAAACACCGGGGAGCTGTTTTTT. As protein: CASSLSINTGELFF. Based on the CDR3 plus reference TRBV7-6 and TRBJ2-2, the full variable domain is GAGVSQSPRYKVTKRGQDVALRCDPISGHVSLYWYRQALGQGPEFLTYFNYEAQQDKSGLPNDRFSAERPEGSISTLTIQRTEQRDSAMYRCASSLSINTGELFFGEGSRLTVL.

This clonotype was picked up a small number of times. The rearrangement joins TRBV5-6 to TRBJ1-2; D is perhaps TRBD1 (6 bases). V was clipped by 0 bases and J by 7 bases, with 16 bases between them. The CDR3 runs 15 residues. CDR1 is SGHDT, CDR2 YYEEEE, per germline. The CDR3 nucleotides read TGTGCCAGCAGCTTGGTGGGGGCGCTTTCCGGTGGCTACACCTTC. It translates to CASSLVGALSGGYTF.

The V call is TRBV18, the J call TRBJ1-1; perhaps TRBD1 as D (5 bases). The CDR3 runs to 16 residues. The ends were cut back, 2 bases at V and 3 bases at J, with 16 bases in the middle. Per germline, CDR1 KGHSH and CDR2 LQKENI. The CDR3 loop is CASSPVGYGGYTEAFF. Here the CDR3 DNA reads TGTGCCAGCTCACCAGTGGGATACGGGGGATACACTGAAGCTTTCTTT.

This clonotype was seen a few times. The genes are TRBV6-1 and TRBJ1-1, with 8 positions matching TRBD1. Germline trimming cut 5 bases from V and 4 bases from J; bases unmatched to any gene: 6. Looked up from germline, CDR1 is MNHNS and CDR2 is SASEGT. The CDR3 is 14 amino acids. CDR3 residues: CASSIRTGFTEAFF. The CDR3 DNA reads TGTGCCAGCAGTATCCGGACAGGGTTCACTGAAGCTTTCTTT.

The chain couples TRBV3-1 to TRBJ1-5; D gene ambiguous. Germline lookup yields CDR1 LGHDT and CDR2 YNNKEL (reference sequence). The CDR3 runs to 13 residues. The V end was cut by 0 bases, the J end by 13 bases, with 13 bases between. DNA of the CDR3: TGTGCCAGCAGCCAAGATAAGTCGACGGCTCAGCATTTT. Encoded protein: CASSQDKSTAQHF.

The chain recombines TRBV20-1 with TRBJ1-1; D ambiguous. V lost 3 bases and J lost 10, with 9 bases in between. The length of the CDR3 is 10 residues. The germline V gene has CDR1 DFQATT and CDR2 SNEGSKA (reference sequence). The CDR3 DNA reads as TGCAGTGCTAGTGCTGCGCGAGCTTTCTTT. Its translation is CSASAARAFF.

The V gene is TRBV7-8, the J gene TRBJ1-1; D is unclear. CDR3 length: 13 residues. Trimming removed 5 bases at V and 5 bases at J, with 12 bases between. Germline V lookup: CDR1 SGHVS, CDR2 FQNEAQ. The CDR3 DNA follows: TGTGCCAGCAGCCAATTGGTAGGGACTGAAGCTTTCTTT. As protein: CASSQLVGTEAFF. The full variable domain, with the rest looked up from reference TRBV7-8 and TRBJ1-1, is GAGVSQSPRYKVAKRGQDVALRCDPISGHVSLFWYQQALGQGPEFLTYFQNEAQLDKSGLPSDRFFAERPEGSVSTLKIQRTQQEDSAVYLCASSQLVGTEAFFGQGTRLTVV.

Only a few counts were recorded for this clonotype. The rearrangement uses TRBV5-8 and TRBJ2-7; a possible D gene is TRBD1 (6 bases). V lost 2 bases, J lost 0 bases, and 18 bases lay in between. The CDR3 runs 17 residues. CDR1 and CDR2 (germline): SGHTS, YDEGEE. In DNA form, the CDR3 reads TGTGCCAGCAGCTTTGGGGGAACAGGGTTCGTCTCCTACGAGCAGTACTTC. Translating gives CASSFGGTGFVSYEQYF.

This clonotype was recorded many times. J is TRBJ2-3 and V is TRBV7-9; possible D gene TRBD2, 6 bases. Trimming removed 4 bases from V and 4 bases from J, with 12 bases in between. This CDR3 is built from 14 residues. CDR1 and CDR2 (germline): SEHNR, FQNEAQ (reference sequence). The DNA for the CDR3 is TGTGCCAGCAGCTCCAGCGGGCCCGCAGATACGCAGTATTTT. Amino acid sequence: CASSSSGPADTQYF.

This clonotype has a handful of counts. The CDR3 sequence is CASSFLALAEQFF. For the CDR3, the DNA is TGTGCCAGCAGTTTCCTAGCGTTGGCTGAGCAGTTCTTC. V and J are TRBV27 and TRBJ2-1; maybe TRBD2 (6 bases). The V end was cut by 3 bases, the J end by 9 bases, with 12 bases between. The CDR3 consists of 13 residues. CDR1 is MNHEY, CDR2 SMNVEV, per germline (reference sequence).

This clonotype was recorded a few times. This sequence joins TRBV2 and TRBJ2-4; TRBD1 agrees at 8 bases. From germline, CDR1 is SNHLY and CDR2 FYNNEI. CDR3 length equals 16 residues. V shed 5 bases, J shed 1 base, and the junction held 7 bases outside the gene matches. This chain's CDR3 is CASSLQGVGAKNIQYF. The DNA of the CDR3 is TGTGCCAGCAGTTTACAGGGGGTCGGGGCCAAAAACATTCAGTACTTC.

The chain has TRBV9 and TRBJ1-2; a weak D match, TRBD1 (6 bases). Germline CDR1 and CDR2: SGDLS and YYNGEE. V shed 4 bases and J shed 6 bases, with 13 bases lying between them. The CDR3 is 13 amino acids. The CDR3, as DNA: TGTGCCAGCAGCCCCCGACAGGCCCATGGCTACACCTTC. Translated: CASSPRQAHGYTF.

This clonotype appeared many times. The CDR3 is CSVTRSGNEQFF. For the CDR3, the DNA is TGCAGCGTGACCAGGTCCGGCAATGAGCAGTTCTTC. The rearrangement links TRBV29-1 to TRBJ2-1; D is unresolved. The CDR3 loop spans 12 amino acids. Germline V gene lookup returns CDR1 SQVTM and CDR2 ANQGSEA. Trimming took 6 bases from V and 6 from J, leaving 12 bases between them.

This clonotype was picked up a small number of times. In DNA form, the CDR3 reads TGTGCCAGCAGCCCAGAATCCCGGTTTGCAGATACGCAGTATTTT. Translating gives CASSPESRFADTQYF. This chain joins TRBV7-9 and TRBJ2-3, with no clear D. V was pared by 5 bases and J by 4 bases, with 16 bases between. This CDR3 is built from 15 residues. Germline lookup yields CDR1 SEHNR and CDR2 FQNEAQ (reference sequence).

The CDR3 is CASRLTGGRTDTQYF. In DNA form, the CDR3 reads TGTGCCAGTAGGTTGACAGGGGGACGCACAGATACGCAGTATTTT. The V gene is TRBV25-1, the J gene TRBJ2-3; TRBD1 aligns across 9 bases. CDR1 MGHDK and CDR2 SYGVNS come from the germline V gene. This CDR3 comprises 15 residues. J was trimmed by 1 base and V by 9 bases; bases with no gene match: 8.

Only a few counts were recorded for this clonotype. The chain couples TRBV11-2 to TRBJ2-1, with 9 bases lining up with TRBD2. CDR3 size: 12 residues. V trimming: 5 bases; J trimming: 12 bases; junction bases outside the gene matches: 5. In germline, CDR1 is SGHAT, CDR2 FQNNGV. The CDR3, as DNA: TGTGCCAGCAGCCCCGGGACTAGCATGCAGTTCTTC. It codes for CASSPGTSMQFF.

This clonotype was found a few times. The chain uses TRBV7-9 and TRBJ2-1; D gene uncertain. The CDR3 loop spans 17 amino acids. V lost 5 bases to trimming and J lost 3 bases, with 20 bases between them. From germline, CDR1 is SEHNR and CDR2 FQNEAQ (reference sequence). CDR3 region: CASSPTPGAGYYNEQFF. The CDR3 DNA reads TGTGCCAGCAGCCCGACCCCGGGTGCCGGTTACTACAATGAGCAGTTCTTC.

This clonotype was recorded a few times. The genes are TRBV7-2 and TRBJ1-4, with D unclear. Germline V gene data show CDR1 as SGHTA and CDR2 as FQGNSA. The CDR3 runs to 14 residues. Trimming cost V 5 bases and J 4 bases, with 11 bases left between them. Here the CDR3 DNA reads TGTGCCAGCAGCCCCGGTAATCTTAATGAAAAACTGTTTTTT. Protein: CASSPGNLNEKLFF. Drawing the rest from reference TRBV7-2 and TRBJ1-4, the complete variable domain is GAGVSQSPSNKVTEKGKDVELRCDPISGHTALYWYRQSLGQGLEFLIYFQGNSAPDKSGLPSDRFSAERTGGSVSTLTIQRTQQEDSAVYLCASSPGNLNEKLFFGSGTQLSVL.